Here is one T cell receptor beta chain with its context. This sequence may be a read error, since a much larger clone differs from it by one base. These data belong to a study of T cells after yellow fever vaccination. A single record per CDR3 protein comes from TCRdb applying MiXCR to the 5' RACE reads. The sample carries under 50,000 distinct CDR3 sequences, more than 6% recorded once. Germline CDR1 and CDR2: SGHDN and FVKESK. This CDR3 has 13 residues. The origin of this receptor is a man aged 25 to 40 who received the YFV17D yellow fever vaccine. This sample comprised PBMCs, either bulk or a sorted T-cell subset (CD4+, CD8+, memory, or dextramer-sorted; not recorded which), obtained 45 days after the yellow fever booster vaccination. The chain combines TRBV14 with TRBJ2-3, with D uncertain. CDR3 coding DNA: TGTGCCAGCAGCCAGGGAAACACAAATACGCAGTATTTT. Amino acid sequence: CASSQGNTNTQYF.